These 24 T cell receptor beta chains came from one sample sequenced in a study of tumor-infiltrating lymphocytes in primary liver carcinoma. Unsorted whole blood supplied the RNA, and germline DNA was extracted too. The researchers produced TCR beta cDNA from approximately 460 ng total RNA with a constant-region primer. ARM-PCR, slightly modified, supplied the TCR beta libraries through three nested multiplex PCR rounds. Primers for the first two PCR rounds were TRBV1-TRBV30 forward primers and a C-beta reverse primer (about 9 cycles per round). MiXCR, applied by TCRdb to the multiplex PCR reads, yields one record per CDR3 protein. The sample carries about 300,000 distinct CDR3 sequences, 55% to 65% recorded once. Sequencing used peripheral blood. The receptors originated from a man in his forties or fifties with primary liver carcinoma and hepatitis B virus infection.

Note on this clonotype: A single base separates this from a much larger clone, so it may be a read error. The V call is TRBV29-1, the J call TRBJ2-4; no clear D. There are 15 residues in the CDR3. Germline V lookup: CDR1 SQVTM, CDR2 ANQGSEA. The CDR3, as DNA: TGCAGCGTTGAGCCCCTCGTGAATTACGGAAACATTCTGTACTTC. Amino acid sequence: CSVEPLVNYGNILYF.

This clonotype has a handful of counts. A much larger clone lies a single base off, so this may be a read error. The rearrangement uses TRBV29-1 and TRBJ1-1; no firm D call. CDR1 and CDR2 (germline): SQVTM, ANQGSEA. The CDR3 covers 11 residues. The V end lost 5 bases, the J end lost 0 bases, and 4 bases lay between the germline ends. CDR3 sequence reads: CSVIMNTEAFF. CDR3 sequence (DNA): TGCAGCGTTATCATGAACACTGAAGCTTTCTTT.

The chain employs TRBV6-2 or TRBV6-3 and TRBJ2-7; possibly TRBD1 or TRBD2 for D (5 bases each). This CDR3 has 15 residues. CDR1 and CDR2 (germline): MNHEY, SVGEGT. V gave up 6 bases and J gave up 7 bases, with 22 bases separating them. The DNA for the CDR3 is TGTGCCAGCAGCTATCTAGTGGGACCCCCATGGGAGCAGTACTTC. Residues: CASSYLVGPPWEQYF.

In the case of this clonotype: Mismatch with germline at one junction end may stem from a read error. The chain couples TRBV5-4 to TRBJ2-3; tentatively, D is TRBD2 (6 bases). This CDR3 region has 14 residues. Germline CDR1 is SGHNT and CDR2 is YYREEE (reference sequence). This chain's CDR3 is CASSASPSADMQYF. In DNA form, the CDR3 reads TGTGCCAGCAGCGCATCTCCTAGCGCAGATATGCAGTATTTT.

Comments on this clonotype: The junction departs from germline at one end; a sequencing error may be responsible. The chain links TRBV11-1 to TRBJ1-1; D gene ambiguous. CDR1 SGHAT and CDR2 FQDESV come from the germline V gene (reference sequence). This CDR3 region has 13 residues. CDR3 loop: CASSPRGDTETFF. For the CDR3, the DNA is TGTGCCAGCAGCCCCCGGGGAGACACTGAAACTTTCTTT.

The chain combines TRBV6-1 with TRBJ2-7, with TRBD1 as a possible D gene (6 bases). V lost 3 bases, J lost 9 bases, and 18 bases lay in between. The CDR3 has 14 amino acids. The germline V gene encodes CDR1 MNHNS and CDR2 SASEGT. CDR3 sequence: CASSDWLLARGQYF. In DNA, the CDR3 is TGTGCCAGCAGTGATTGGCTTCTCGCCAGGGGGCAGTACTTC.

Comment on this clonotype: It may be a read error: a sequence one base away is much more abundant. The chain is built from TRBV12-3 or TRBV12-4 and TRBJ2-1; maybe TRBD2 (6 bases). The ends were cut back, 7 bases at V and 9 bases at J, with 19 bases in the middle. The CDR3 spans 14 residues. The CDR3 DNA sequence: TGTGCCAGCAAACTTCGGGATGGAGGGGTTGAGCAGTTCTTC. Translated, it gives CASKLRDGGVEQFF.

Details on this clonotype: This CDR3 fails to terminate in the conserved phenylalanine or tryptophan, so it likely reflects a read error. The rearrangement uses TRBV4-3 and TRBJ2-4, with D perhaps TRBD2 (5 bases). Per the germline V gene, CDR1 is LGHNA and CDR2 is YSLEER. This CDR3 comprises 16 residues. In nucleotides, the CDR3 is TGCGCCAGCAGCCAAGATGGCCGCCTAGCCAAAGACATTCAGTACTTA. Its translation is CASSQDGRLAKDIQYL.

Comment on this clonotype: Sequence at one end of the junction differs from germline and may be a read error. The chain is built from TRBV11-2 and TRBJ2-3, with 7 bases identical to TRBD2. The CDR3 has 15 residues. Germline V gene data show CDR1 as SGHAT and CDR2 as FQNNGV. The CDR3 region is CTSSLAGGLTDTQYF. The CDR3 coding sequence is TGTACCAGCAGCTTAGCGGGCGGGCTCACAGATACGCAGTATTTT. Full variable domain (remainder filled in from reference TRBV11-2 and TRBJ2-3): EAGVAQSPRYKIIEKRQSVAFWCNPISGHATLYWYQQILGQGPKLLIQFQNNGVVDDSQLPKDRFSAERLKGVDSTLKIQPAKLEDSAVYLCTSSLAGGLTDTQYFGPGTRLTVL.

Concerning this clonotype itself: Possible read error: a much larger clone is one base away. The CDR3 region has the DNA TGTGCCAGCAGTGTGGGAGACGACCAGTACTTC. Its translation: CASSVGDDQYF. V gene TRBV6-1 combines with J gene TRBJ2-7; tentatively, D is TRBD2 (5 bases). The V gene's germline CDR1 is MNHNS and CDR2 SASEGT. CDR3 length equals 11 residues.

In regard to this clonotype: One base away lies a much larger clone, so this may be a sequencing read error. The chain combines TRBV6-1 with TRBJ2-6; 11 nucleotides align to TRBD1. The CDR3 totals 18 residues. Germline CDR1 MNHNS, CDR2 SASEGT. The CDR3 is CASSERDRGSSGANALTF. The CDR3 DNA reads as TGTGCCAGCAGTGAAAGGGACAGGGGGAGCTCTGGGGCCAACGCCCTGACTTTC.

As concerns this clonotype: With a much larger clone just one base away, this may be a read error. V gene TRBV12-3 or TRBV12-4 combines with J gene TRBJ2-1, with D unclear. V lost 1 base and J lost 7, with 14 bases in between. The CDR3 is 15 residues long. In DNA form, the CDR3 reads TGTGCCAGCAGTTTAGGGGTGGGATCGGGTAATGAGCAGTTCTTC. It specifies CASSLGVGSGNEQFF.

In the case of this clonotype: The junction does not match germline at one end; this may be a read error. The CDR3 region is CANSQGLAGGPLNNEQFF. DNA for the CDR3: TGTGCCAACAGCCAAGGACTAGCGGGAGGGCCCCTAAACAATGAGCAGTTCTTC. This chain uses TRBV4-2 with TRBJ2-1; the match to TRBD2 covers 15 bases. Germline V gene data show CDR1 as LGHNA and CDR2 as YNFKEQ. The CDR3 consists of 18 residues.

A remark on this clonotype: One end of the junction is discordant with germline, which a read error may explain. The gene calls are TRBV6-1 and TRBJ1-6; 9 bases match TRBD1. The CDR3 consists of 16 residues. The germline gives CDR1 MNHNS, CDR2 SASEGT. The CDR3: CASSEAGTGMGSPLHF. The CDR3 DNA sequence: TGTGCCAGTAGTGAAGCCGGGACAGGGATGGGTTCACCCCTCCACTTT.

The table lists this clonotype with many counts. This chain uses TRBV29-1 with TRBJ2-3; 11 positions agree with TRBD1. The germline V gene encodes CDR1 SQVTM and CDR2 ANQGSEA. V lost 3 bases, J lost 4 bases, and 3 bases stayed unmatched. This CDR3 is built from 14 residues. The CDR3 loop reads CSVDRTGGSDTQYF. The CDR3 region has the DNA TGCAGCGTTGATAGGACAGGGGGCTCAGATACGCAGTATTTT.

Concerning this clonotype: This may come from a read error, since a much larger clone is one base off. V is TRBV6-5 and J is TRBJ2-1; TRBD2 matches 7 bases. The CDR3 extends over 13 amino acids. The germline CDR1 and CDR2 sequences are MNHEY and SVGAGI. The junction had 7 bases not matched to a gene; V was cut back by 4 bases and J by 10 bases. CDR3 DNA: TGTGCCAGCAGTTGGTGGGAGGGCGACGAGCAGTTCTTC. Protein: CASSWWEGDEQFF.

As for this clonotype: This may be a read error, as it is one base from a much larger clone. V usage is TRBV5-1 and J usage is TRBJ2-5, with TRBD1 as a possible D gene (5 bases). Between the trimmed V and J ends, which lost 4 bases and 6 bases, there was a span of 16 bases. The CDR3 loop spans 14 amino acids. Germline V gives CDR1 SGHRS, CDR2 YFSETQ. The CDR3, as DNA: TGCGCCAGCAGCATGGTGCAGGGAAGAAAGACCCAGTACTTC. It translates to CASSMVQGRKTQYF.

A remark on this clonotype: One junction end does not reproduce the germline sequence, and a read error may be involved. The V and J genes are TRBV11-2 and TRBJ1-4, with D possibly being TRBD1 (5 bases). The germline V gene has CDR1 SGHAT and CDR2 FQNNGV. The CDR3 is 14 amino acids. This chain's CDR3 is CANSRTGTYEKLFF. The CDR3 DNA sequence: TGCGCCAACAGTCGTACCGGGACCTATGAAAAACTGTTTTTT.

This chain joins TRBV4-2 and TRBJ1-1, with 11 positions matching TRBD1. Germline V gives CDR1 LGHNA, CDR2 YNFKEQ. V shed 10 bases, J shed 4 bases, and the junction held 8 bases outside the gene matches. This CDR3 region has 14 residues. CDR3 DNA: TGTGCCACGCAAATCGGGACAGGGGGCACTGAAGCTTTCTTT. Encoded protein: CATQIGTGGTEAFF.

This clonotype has only one observation. The chain has TRBV30 and TRBJ2-2; weak D call: TRBD2 (6 bases). Germline lookup yields CDR1 GTSNPN and CDR2 SVGIG (reference sequence). The CDR3 has 14 amino acids. The V and J ends lost 5 bases and 5 bases respectively, with 15 bases between them. The CDR3 loop reads CAWVGARGTGELFF. The CDR3 bases are TGTGCCTGGGTCGGGGCCCGGGGGACCGGGGAGCTGTTTTTT.

In the case of this clonotype: A single base separates this from a much larger clone, so it may be a read error. The V and J genes are TRBV6-5 and TRBJ2-3; D may be TRBD2 (5 bases). The CDR3 contains 11 residues. Germline V gene data show CDR1 as MNHEY and CDR2 as SVGAGI. V gave up 9 bases and J gave up 6 bases, with 10 bases separating them. The CDR3 loop reads CARREGDTQYF. DNA for the CDR3: TGTGCCAGGAGGGAAGGGGATACGCAGTATTTT.

This clonotype was seen once. The chain has TRBV24-1 and TRBJ2-1; D may be TRBD1 (6 bases). Germline assignment: CDR1 KGHDR and CDR2 SFDVKD. The CDR3 consists of 15 residues. V was clipped by 4 bases and J by 4 bases, with 13 bases between them. CDR3: CATSDTGLSYNEQFF. In nucleotides, the CDR3 is TGTGCCACCAGTGACACAGGGCTCTCTTACAATGAGCAGTTCTTC.

This clonotype was seen a few times. V is TRBV28 and J is TRBJ1-2; no reliable D call. This CDR3 has 13 amino acids. Germline V gene data show CDR1 as MDHEN and CDR2 as SYDVKM. Trimming removed 2 bases at V and 4 bases at J, with 8 bases between. The DNA of the CDR3 is TGTGCCAGCAGTTTAACCGCGGGCTATGGCTACACCTTC. This translates into CASSLTAGYGYTF.

The chain is built from TRBV29-1 and TRBJ2-7, with TRBD2 identical over 13 bases. CDR3 size: 13 residues. From germline, CDR1 is SQVTM and CDR2 ANQGSEA. This CDR3 reads CSALRLAGGEQYV. Written as DNA, the CDR3 is TGCAGCGCCCTGAGACTAGCGGGAGGCGAGCAGTATGTC.